This T cell receptor beta chain was documented in a study of blood T cell repertoires in COVID-19. Study-level background: Sample material is recorded as cDNA or gDNA derived from T cells, B-cell-depleted T cells, or PBMCs.

Clones were sequenced by immunoSEQ multiplex PCR, and TCRdb holds only the in-frame ones, with some missing. The sample contains 110,000 to 150,000 clones, roughly 91% of which appear only once. This clone was seen a handful of times. Germline V lookup: CDR1 LNHNV, CDR2 YYDKDF (reference sequence). The CDR3 loop spans 14 amino acids. V lost 0 bases, J lost 12 bases, and 8 bases stayed unmatched. Material: peripheral blood. The sequence was obtained from a man aged 55-75 years with active or convalescent COVID-19. The V gene is TRBV15, the J gene TRBJ1-1, with 9 bases that match TRBD1. In DNA form, the CDR3 reads TGTGCCACCAGCAGAGACGGGACAGGGTCTTGGTCTTTCTTT. This codes for CATSRDGTGSWSFF.